This T cell receptor (beta chain) was profiled in a study of T cells in Graves' hyperthyroidism and ophthalmopathy (dated by TCRdb to the late 2010s). As for the study more broadly: Peripheral blood samples were taken at the time of initial diagnosis, prior to any treatment. Whether ophthalmopathy could be predicted prospectively was tested in an independent validation cohort made up of roughly 20 hyperthyroidism patients plus 17 patients who later progressed to ophthalmopathy. The paper describes TCR Vbeta CDR3 sequencing of fewer than 150 peripheral blood samples, made up of about 41 ophthalmopathy patients, roughly 72 hyperthyroidism patients and around 17 progressor patients. Thyroid tissue and blood T-cell repertoires from more than 5 Graves' hyperthyroidism patients were also compared in the study. The 75 to 100 discovery patients were randomly divided into training and test sets at a 7:3 ratio. To identify distinguishing TCR V-J signatures, a discovery cohort of 95 to 100 patients was used, comprising some 43 with Graves' ophthalmopathy and approximately 58 with stable Graves' hyperthyroidism. After sampling, hyperthyroidism patients received methimazole starting at 30 mg daily, and ophthalmopathy patients received high-dose intravenous methylprednisolone. The research as a whole found: Blood samples also contained most of the expanded thyroid clonotypes (frequency above 0.001), which suggests that blood repertoires may reflect thyroid immune responses. In validation, progression to ophthalmopathy was predicted by the model with 70.59% sensitivity and around 76% specificity, a median of roughly 6 months before onset. Ophthalmopathy was separated from stable hyperthyroidism by a 13 V-J signature model, with approximately 85% sensitivity and around 81% specificity obtained in cross-validation and 80%/75% obtained in testing. No statistical method was used to fix the sample size in advance, and group allocation was not hidden from the investigators.

TCR beta CDR3 regions were amplified from RNA transcripts. The first round of RT-PCR for the TCR CDR3 was performed with the HTBI primer set and the Qiagen OneStep RT-PCR kit. The libraries were constructed in a second round of multiplex PCR and then size-selected and purified. Libraries were sequenced paired-end with 100 bp reads on an Illumina HiSeq2000. Per the original workflow: Raw data were processed with SOAPnuke, discarding reads with adapters, uncalled bases, mean Phred below 15, or no exact constant-primer or identifier match. COPE v1.2.5 was used to merge high-quality paired reads, and clonotypes were defined as unique nucleotide sequences. MiTCR v1.1 was used to align the clonotypes against IMGT TRBV, TRBD and TRBJ reference segments. The analysis included only V-J combinations with a frequency above 0.0001, which together covered 99.2% of the repertoires. A TCS score was defined as the ratio of F50 (clonal expansion) to E x V (chaos), with BLOSUM62-based TCRdist applied between CDR3 peptides within each V-J. Welch's t-statistics and random forest reduced roughly 500 V-J features to around 14, which were used in a naive Bayes classifier (R e1071). Clones were called with MiXCR by TCRdb after fastp trimmed the public reads at Q25, and only in-frame beta chains were retained. Entries are consolidated by CDR3 protein sequence, retaining the most common genes and DNA. These V and J calls are TCRdb output, not the study's own analysis. A total of approximately 710,000 distinct CDR3 sequences appear in this sample, 17% of them only once. Roughly 15% of the sample comes from the top ten.

Spanning cysteine to phenylalanine, the CDR3 consists of 14 amino acids. Of all the DNA, just the CDR3 is kept, 42 bases in frame from base 1. At the junction V is shortened by 6 bases and J by 2 bases, with 10 bases in between. Reading the germline V gene (reference sequence) gives CDR1 LNHDA and CDR2 SQIVND. Stable Graves' hyperthyroidism was defined as no progression to ophthalmopathy during 18 months of follow-up. Hyperthyroidism patients were newly diagnosed, with disease duration under 2 months, and aged 18 to 65 years. Any patient with an uncontrolled infection, another autoimmune disease, pregnancy or lactation was excluded. Diagnoses were based on clinical symptoms, serum thyroxine and TRAb, thyroid ultrasound and orbital computed tomography. Ficoll-Paque density gradient centrifugation was used to isolate PBMCs from around 10 ml of fresh peripheral blood. Trizol reagent was used to extract total RNA, and RNA quality was then checked on an Agilent 2100 Bioanalyzer.

This clonotype occurred a few times. Its antigen specificity is not known. No base quality information exists; no much larger clone differs at one position. The sequenced sample consisted of blood. The V and J segments used are TRBV19 and TRBJ2-2; possibly the D gene is TRBD1, per 5 matching bases. The TCR originated in a middle-aged man with Graves' hyperthyroidism. The nucleotide sequence reads as follows: TGTGCCAGTAGAAGAAGGGGTAACACCGGGGAGCTGTTTTTT. It codes for CASRRRGNTGELFF.